This passage covers 10 T cell receptor beta chains from one sample sequenced in a study of blood T cell repertoires in COVID-19. This table comes from immunoSEQ multiplex PCR, and its TCRdb copy is limited to in-frame clones, with some not included. The sample yields 70,000 or so clones, around 85% seen once. Sequencing was performed on peripheral blood. These receptors were obtained from a man aged 35 to 55 with COVID-19, enrolled during active disease.

The chain recombines TRBV7-9 with TRBJ1-5, with D unclear. The CDR3 runs 15 residues. V was pared by 5 bases and J by 0 bases, with 11 bases between. In germline, CDR1 is SEHNR, CDR2 FQNEAQ (reference sequence). The CDR3 DNA reads TGTGCCAGCAGCCCCAACGGGGATAGCAATCAGCCCCAGCATTTT. This translates into CASSPNGDSNQPQHF.

This clone was observed a few times. The genes are TRBV11-3 and TRBJ2-3; D perhaps matches TRBD1 (5 bases). The V gene's germline CDR1 is SGHNT and CDR2 YENEEA. CDR3 size: 13 residues. The V end lost 5 bases, the J end lost 5 bases, and 11 bases lay between the germline ends. The CDR3 DNA reads as TGTGCCAGCAGCCCCGGGCAGGGAGATACGCAGTATTTT. The encoded protein is CASSPGQGDTQYF. The variable domain in full, completed from reference TRBV11-3 and TRBJ2-3, reads EAGVVQSPRYKIIEKKQPVAFWCNPISGHNTLYWYLQNLGQGPELLIRYENEEAVDDSQLPKDRFSAERLKGVDSTLKIQPAELGDSAVYLCASSPGQGDTQYFGPGTRLTVL.

DNA for the CDR3: TGTGCCAGCAGTGATCGAAGGAGCGCTGAAGCTTTCTTT. This gives the protein CASSDRRSAEAFF. The chain employs TRBV6-1 and TRBJ1-1; D is undetermined. V shed 3 bases and J shed 6 bases, with 11 bases lying between them. The length of the CDR3 is 13 residues. The germline gives CDR1 MNHNS, CDR2 SASEGT.

The J gene is TRBJ1-1, the V gene TRBV6-1; no firm D call. With 3 bases removed from V and 6 bases from J, the gap between germline ends came to 11 bases. Looked up from germline, CDR1 is MNHNS and CDR2 is SASEGT. This CDR3 is 13 amino acids long. The CDR3 loop reads CASSEQAISEAFF. CDR3 coding DNA: TGTGCCAGCAGTGAGCAAGCTATATCTGAAGCTTTCTTT.

This rearrangement joins TRBV3-1 (or the pseudogene TRBV3-2) to TRBJ2-2, with 7 nucleotides matching TRBD1. The CDR3 runs 16 residues. J lost 0 bases, V lost 0 bases, and 1 base had no gene match. Germline V gene lookup returns CDR1 LGHDT and CDR2 YNNKEL (reference sequence). The CDR3 DNA follows: TGTGCCAGCAGCCAAGAAGGGGGCCCGAACACCGGGGAGCTGTTTTTT. It codes for CASSQEGGPNTGELFF.

V usage is TRBV9 and J usage is TRBJ2-1; 7 bases agree with TRBD2. The CDR3 is made up of 15 amino acids. V was pared by 4 bases and J by 10 bases, with 14 bases of the junction left unmatched. Germline V gene data show CDR1 as SGDLS and CDR2 as YYNGEE. CDR3 loop: CASSPRDYPTTEQFF. The CDR3 DNA reads as TGTGCCAGCAGCCCCCGGGACTATCCGACAACCGAGCAGTTCTTC.

The rearrangement joins TRBV30 to TRBJ1-2; the match to TRBD1 covers 7 bases. The germline CDR1 and CDR2 sequences are GTSNPN and SVGIG (reference sequence). The V gene end was trimmed by 5 bases and the J gene end by 3 bases; junction bases not matched to a gene: 3. The CDR3 has 12 amino acids. The CDR3 DNA follows: TGTGCCTGGGAACAGGGGTACTATGGCTACACCTTC. Its protein is CAWEQGYYGYTF.

V usage is TRBV5-1 and J usage is TRBJ1-1, with TRBD1 identical over 9 bases. With 5 bases clipped from V and 5 bases from J, the junction kept 7 bases outside the gene matches. CDR3 length equals 14 residues. Per germline, CDR1 SGHRS and CDR2 YFSETQ. CDR3 in amino acids: CASSWDREGTEAFF. Written as DNA, the CDR3 is TGCGCCAGCAGTTGGGACAGGGAGGGAACTGAAGCTTTCTTT.

The chain is built from TRBV7-9 and TRBJ1-4; tentative D call: TRBD1 (6 bases). Germline lookup yields CDR1 SEHNR and CDR2 FQNEAQ (reference sequence). V was shortened by 5 bases and J by 8 bases, with 18 bases between the two germline ends. The CDR3 totals 15 residues. CDR3 nucleotide sequence: TGTGCCAGCAGCGAGGGTTTGGGGACACAGGAAAAACTGTTTTTT. Its protein is CASSEGLGTQEKLFF.

The V and J genes are TRBV19 and TRBJ2-1; perhaps TRBD1 as D (6 bases). Per germline, CDR1 LNHDA and CDR2 SQIVND (reference sequence). V gave up 8 bases and J gave up 9 bases, with 26 bases separating them. This CDR3 is 16 amino acids long. This chain's CDR3 is CASPPICLHGGSEQFF. Here the CDR3 DNA reads TGTGCCAGTCCGCCCATATGTTTGCATGGGGGCAGTGAGCAGTTCTTC.